Detailed here is one T cell receptor beta chain. The antigen is not known. Using a J-beta primer mix together with a sample-barcoded 5' primer, a second PCR was run for about 7 to 12 cycles. Carrying 12 random nucleotides, a template-switch adaptor labeled each individual cDNA molecule. Each CDR3 protein gets one entry after TCRdb re-called the 5' RACE reads with MiXCR. In the table there are 1.8 million or so distinct CDR3 sequences, about two fifths of which are singletons. Per germline, CDR1 MNHEY and CDR2 SVGEGT. Trimming removed 2 bases from V and 5 bases from J; junction bases left unmatched: 5. The CDR3 totals 16 residues. This specimen belongs to a study of blood T cells in healthy people across ages. Findings of the study overall: TCR beta diversity per million T cells fell roughly linearly with age.

Sample donors were healthy Caucasian individuals that came from Russia, aged 6 to 90. A minimum of 5.5 micrograms of total RNA was extracted per sample. The sequence came from a human donor in good health. Material for sequencing was blood. V usage is TRBV6-2 or TRBV6-3 and J usage is TRBJ2-2, with 10 bases lining up with TRBD1. This CDR3 reads CASSYGTGVLTGELFF. As DNA, the CDR3 is TGTGCCAGCAGTTACGGGACAGGGGTTTTGACCGGGGAGCTGTTTTTT.